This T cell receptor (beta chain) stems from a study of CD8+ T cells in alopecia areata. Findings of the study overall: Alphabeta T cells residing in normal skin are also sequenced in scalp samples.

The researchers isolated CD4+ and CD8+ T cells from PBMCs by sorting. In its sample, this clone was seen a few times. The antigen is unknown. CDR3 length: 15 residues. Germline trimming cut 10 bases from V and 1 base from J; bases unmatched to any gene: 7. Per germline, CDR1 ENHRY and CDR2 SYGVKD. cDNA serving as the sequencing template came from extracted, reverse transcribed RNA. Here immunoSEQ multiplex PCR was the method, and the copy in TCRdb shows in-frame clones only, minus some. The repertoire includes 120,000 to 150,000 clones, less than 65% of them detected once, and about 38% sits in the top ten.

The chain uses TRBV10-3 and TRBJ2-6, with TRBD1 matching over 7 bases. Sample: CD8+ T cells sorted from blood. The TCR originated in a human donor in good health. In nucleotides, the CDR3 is TGTGCCACATGGACAGGCGATTCTGGGGCCAACGTCCTGACTTTC. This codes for CATWTGDSGANVLTF.